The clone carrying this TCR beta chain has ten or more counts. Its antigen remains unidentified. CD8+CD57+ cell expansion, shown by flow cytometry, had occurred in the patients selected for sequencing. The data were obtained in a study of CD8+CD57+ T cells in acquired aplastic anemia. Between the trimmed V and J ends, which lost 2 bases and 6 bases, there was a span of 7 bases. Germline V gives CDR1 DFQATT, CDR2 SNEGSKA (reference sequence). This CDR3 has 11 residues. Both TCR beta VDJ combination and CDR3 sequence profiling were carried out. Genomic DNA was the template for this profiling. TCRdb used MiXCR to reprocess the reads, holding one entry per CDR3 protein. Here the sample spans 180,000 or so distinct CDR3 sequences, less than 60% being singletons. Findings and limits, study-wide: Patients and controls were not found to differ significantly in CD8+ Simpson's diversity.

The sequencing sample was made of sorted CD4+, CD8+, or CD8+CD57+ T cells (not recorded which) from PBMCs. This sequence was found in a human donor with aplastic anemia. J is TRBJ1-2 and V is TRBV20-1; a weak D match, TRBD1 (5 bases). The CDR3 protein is CSARKGDGYTF. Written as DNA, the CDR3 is TGCAGTGCTAGAAAAGGGGATGGCTACACCTTC.